A single sample gave rise to the 29 T cell receptor beta chains below, sequenced in a study of identifying expanded T cells in peripheral blood. Profiled with immunoSEQ multiplex PCR; TCRdb holds only in-frame clones, not every one. Among 100,000 to 150,000 clones listed, about 88% were seen once. The sample taken for sequencing was blood. These receptors were taken from a person between 18 and 75 years old in good health.

In its sample, this clone was seen once. The J gene is TRBJ2-1, the V gene TRBV10-3; D is perhaps TRBD1 or TRBD2 (6 bases each). The CDR3 sequence is 15 residues long. Trimming removed 3 bases from V and 6 bases from J, with 15 bases in between. From germline, CDR1 is ENHRY and CDR2 SYGVKD. The CDR3 DNA follows: TGTGCCATCAGTGATAAAGGGGGGTCGGCCAATGAGCAGTTCTTC. Its translation is CAISDKGGSANEQFF.

Only one count was recorded for this clone. This chain's CDR3 is CASSLVEKRSGYTF. For the CDR3, the DNA is TGTGCCAGCAGCTTAGTTGAGAAGAGGTCTGGCTACACCTTC. This chain uses TRBV7-2 with TRBJ1-2; D gene ambiguous. CDR3 size: 14 residues. The germline V gene has CDR1 SGHTA and CDR2 FQGNSA. V was shortened by 1 base and J by 7 bases, with 13 bases between the two germline ends. Looking up the rest from reference TRBV7-2 and TRBJ1-2 gives the full variable domain: GAGVSQSPSNKVTEKGKDVELRCDPISGHTALYWYRQSLGQGLEFLIYFQGNSAPDKSGLPSDRFSAERTGGSVSTLTIQRTQQEDSAVYLCASSLVEKRSGYTFGSGTRLTVV.

This chain links TRBV28 with TRBJ2-1; maybe TRBD2 (6 bases). This CDR3 spans 12 amino acids. Trimming removed 5 bases from V and 8 bases from J, with 10 bases in between. Looked up from germline, CDR1 is MDHEN and CDR2 is SYDVKM. The CDR3 sequence is CASSQLAHEQFF. In DNA form, the CDR3 reads TGTGCCAGCAGTCAACTAGCTCATGAGCAGTTCTTC.

The chain combines TRBV7-9 with TRBJ1-1; no firm D call. Germline CDR1 reads SEHNR; CDR2 reads FQNEAQ (reference sequence). V dropped 1 base and J dropped 1 base, with 7 bases sitting between them. This CDR3 has 14 amino acids. CDR3: CASSLGAGNTEAFF. The DNA of the CDR3 is TGTGCCAGCAGCTTAGGTGCCGGGAACACTGAAGCTTTCTTT.

This chain joins TRBV7-2 and TRBJ2-3, with a tentative D call TRBD2 (5 bases). V was cut by 1 base and J by 2 bases, with 7 bases left in between. This CDR3 contains 14 residues. Germline-derived CDR1 and CDR2 are SGHTA and FQGNSA. The CDR3 region has the DNA TGTGCCAGCAGCTTAGAACTAGTCACAGATACGCAGTATTTT. It is translated as CASSLELVTDTQYF. Variable domain in full (rest from reference TRBV7-2 and TRBJ2-3): GAGVSQSPSNKVTEKGKDVELRCDPISGHTALYWYRQSLGQGLEFLIYFQGNSAPDKSGLPSDRFSAERTGGSVSTLTIQRTQQEDSAVYLCASSLELVTDTQYFGPGTRLTVL.

J is TRBJ2-3 and V is TRBV27; weak D call: TRBD1 (6 bases). This CDR3 has 17 amino acids. Germline loops: CDR1 MNHEY, CDR2 SMNVEV (reference sequence). V shed 1 base and J shed 4 bases, with 18 bases lying between them. The CDR3 region is CASSLLGAQVQSDTQYF. DNA for the CDR3: TGTGCCAGCAGTTTATTGGGGGCCCAGGTTCAGTCAGATACGCAGTATTTT.

The chain links TRBV10-3 to TRBJ1-1, with a weak D call TRBD1 (6 bases). CDR3 length equals 14 residues. Trimming stripped 2 bases from V and 0 bases from J, with 7 bases between. The germline V gene has CDR1 ENHRY and CDR2 SYGVKD. CDR3 residues: CAISEGTLNTEAFF. The DNA for the CDR3 is TGTGCCATCAGTGAGGGGACACTGAACACTGAAGCTTTCTTT.

The chain carries TRBV28 and TRBJ2-7; possibly TRBD1 for D (6 bases). Germline V gene lookup returns CDR1 MDHEN and CDR2 SYDVKM. This CDR3 spans 13 amino acids. Trimming took 6 bases from V and 3 from J, leaving 12 bases between them. The CDR3 DNA is TGTGCCAGCAGGACCCAGGGGAACTACGAGCAGTACTTC. Its protein is CASRTQGNYEQYF.

V gene TRBV4-1 combines with J gene TRBJ2-3; D unclear. This CDR3 comprises 13 residues. Germline V gene data show CDR1 as MGHRA and CDR2 as YSYEKL. V was trimmed by 6 bases and J by 2 bases, leaving 9 bases between them. CDR3 sequence (DNA): TGCGCCAGCAGAGGCCAACACACAGATACGCAGTATTTT. Protein product: CASRGQHTDTQYF.

This clone was seen once. The chain joins TRBV5-1 to TRBJ2-3; D gene uncertain. Germline assignment: CDR1 SGHRS and CDR2 YFSETQ. V dropped 0 bases and J dropped 6 bases, with 14 bases sitting between them. The CDR3 length is 15 residues. CDR3 residues: CASSLDTSLKDTQYF. The CDR3 DNA sequence: TGCGCCAGCAGCTTGGATACGAGCCTCAAGGATACGCAGTATTTT.

The V call is TRBV6-1, the J call TRBJ2-2; D remains ambiguous. This CDR3 is built from 11 residues. CDR1 is MNHNS, CDR2 SASEGT, per germline. V was shortened by 5 bases and J by 8 bases, with 6 bases between the two germline ends. CDR3 bases: TGTGCCAGCAGTTCACGGGGGGAGCTGTTTTTT. This codes for CASSSRGELFF.

This clone was counted a single time. V usage is TRBV6-6 and J usage is TRBJ1-5; D remains ambiguous. V lost 7 bases and J 4 bases, leaving 5 bases between the germline ends. Per germline, CDR1 MNHNY and CDR2 SVGAGI (reference sequence). CDR3 length: 11 amino acids. The CDR3 bases are TGTGCCAGCAAATCAAATCAGCCCCAGCATTTT. Protein product: CASKSNQPQHF.

This clone was observed a single time. The chain has TRBV6-6 and TRBJ1-4; no reliable D call. The CDR3 runs 12 residues. V was cut by 6 bases and J by 8 bases, with 10 bases left in between. Germline V gene sequence: CDR1 MNHNY, CDR2 SVGAGI (reference sequence). The CDR3 reads CASSNPGEKLFF. The CDR3 DNA is TGTGCCAGCAGCAATCCTGGGGAAAAACTGTTTTTT.

The CDR3 region has the DNA TGCGCCAGCAGCTTGGAGGGCTTCTCTGGGGCCAACGTCCTGACTTTC. Encoded protein: CASSLEGFSGANVLTF. The chain couples TRBV5-1 to TRBJ2-6; D is undetermined. The CDR3 covers 16 residues. Trimming took off 0 bases at V and 0 bases at J, with 7 bases between the two ends. From germline, CDR1 is SGHRS and CDR2 YFSETQ.

The chain carries TRBV19 and TRBJ1-2; the D gene is possibly TRBD1 (5 bases). Germline V CDR1 and CDR2: LNHDA, SQIVND (reference sequence). Deletions cut 10 bases from V and 4 bases from J, with 16 bases between. The CDR3 runs 13 residues. The CDR3 here is CATTRTGGYGYTF. CDR3 sequence (DNA): TGTGCCACCACGCGTACAGGCGGCTATGGCTACACCTTC.

This rearrangement joins TRBV21-1 to TRBJ2-7. TRBV21-1 is noted as a pseudogene. The CDR3 spans 9 residues. CDR3: CASSSPQYF. CDR3 DNA: TGTGCCAGCAGCAGCCCCCAGTACTTC.

This clone was counted once. J is TRBJ2-1 and V is TRBV10-1; 8 bases fit TRBD2. Losses at the gene ends were 3 bases for V and 3 bases for J; bases not matched to a gene: 4. CDR1 is WNHNN, CDR2 SYGVQD, per germline (reference sequence). This CDR3 contains 15 residues. CDR3 nucleotide sequence: TGCGCCAGCAGTGATCCGGGACTAGACTACAATGAGCAGTTCTTC. Its protein is CASSDPGLDYNEQFF.

V gene TRBV4-3 combines with J gene TRBJ2-2; perhaps TRBD2 as D (6 bases). V dropped 4 bases and J dropped 6 bases, with 15 bases sitting between them. The CDR3 sequence is 15 residues long. CDR1 and CDR2 from the germline V gene are LGHNA and YSLEER. The CDR3 region has the DNA TGCGCCAGCAGCCCTCAGGGCGGGGTGTCCGGGGAGCTGTTTTTT. Amino acids: CASSPQGGVSGELFF.

This clone has just one count. J is TRBJ2-2 and V is TRBV9, with 10 bases that match TRBD1. CDR3 size: 15 residues. V lost 4 bases and J lost 7; bases outside the gene matches: 7. Germline V CDR1 and CDR2: SGDLS, YYNGEE. CDR3 loop: CASSYRQGAVGELFF. For the CDR3, the DNA is TGTGCCAGCAGCTACAGACAGGGGGCGGTCGGGGAGCTGTTTTTT.

CDR3 coding DNA: TGTGCTTCGCGGACACTTGTTGAAAAACTGTTTTTT. It codes for CASRTLVEKLFF. This chain links TRBV28 with TRBJ1-4, with D possibly TRBD1 on 5 matching bases. The germline CDR1 and CDR2 sequences are MDHEN and SYDVKM. This CDR3 contains 12 residues. The full variable domain, rest sourced from reference TRBV28 and TRBJ1-4, is DVKVTQSSRYLVKRTGEKVFLECVQDMDHENMFWYRQDPGLGLRLIYFSYDVKMKEKGDIPEGYSVSREKKERFSLILESASTNQTSMYLCASRTLVEKLFFGSGTQLSVL.

A few counts support this clone. This chain uses TRBV2 with TRBJ1-2; 9 bases fit TRBD1. V was pared by 3 bases and J by 7 bases, with 6 bases of the junction left unmatched. Per germline, CDR1 SNHLY and CDR2 FYNNEI. This CDR3 is 14 amino acids long. CDR3 protein: CASSEYRGRSGYTF. The CDR3 DNA sequence: TGTGCCAGCAGTGAGTACAGGGGGCGAAGTGGCTACACCTTC.

V and J are TRBV6-6 and TRBJ1-1; D is undetermined. Germline V lookup: CDR1 MNHNY, CDR2 SVGAGI (reference sequence). This CDR3 has 16 amino acids. Trimming shortened V by 4 bases and J by 9 bases, and 24 bases separated the two germline ends. The CDR3 spells CASSLETLPAQGQAFF. In DNA, the CDR3 is TGTGCCAGCAGTTTAGAGACTCTACCCGCCCAAGGTCAAGCTTTCTTT.

The chain links TRBV5-4 to TRBJ2-5; 12 positions match TRBD2. CDR3 length equals 18 residues. V shed 1 base and J 2 bases; nucleotides not matched to a gene: 9. Germline CDR1 reads SGHNT; CDR2 reads YYREEE (reference sequence). In DNA form, the CDR3 reads TGTGCCAGCAGCTTGCTTCGCCTAGCGGGGGGGCAACAAGAGACCCAGTACTTC. Protein product: CASSLLRLAGGQQETQYF. Supplemented by reference TRBV5-4 and TRBJ2-5, the full variable domain reads ETGVTQSPTHLIKTRGQQVTLRCSSQSGHNTVSWYQQALGQGPQFIFQYYREEENGRGNFPPRFSGLQFPNYSSELNVNALELDDSALYLCASSLLRLAGGQQETQYFGPGTRLLVL.

The chain uses TRBV6-5 and TRBJ1-1; TRBD1 is a possible D gene (5 bases). This CDR3 is 13 amino acids long. CDR1 is MNHEY, CDR2 SVGAGI, per germline. The V gene lost 6 bases and the J gene lost 5 bases, with 13 bases spanning the gap. The DNA for the CDR3 is TGTGCCAGCAGAGGGACGGCGGAAACTGAAGCTTTCTTT. This codes for CASRGTAETEAFF.

The chain carries TRBV10-3 and TRBJ1-1; D is ambiguous. Germline V gives CDR1 ENHRY, CDR2 SYGVKD. The CDR3 is 15 residues long. Between the trimmed V and J ends, which lost 2 bases and 0 bases, there was a span of 10 bases. CDR3 in amino acids: CAISERNSMNTEAFF. CDR3 in DNA: TGTGCCATCAGTGAGCGGAACAGCATGAACACTGAAGCTTTCTTT.

The chain couples TRBV6-6 to TRBJ2-3; D might be TRBD1 or TRBD2, each matching 5 bases. Trimming pared 6 bases from V and 1 base from J, leaving 17 bases between. The CDR3 covers 16 residues. Germline CDR1 reads MNHNY; CDR2 reads SVGAGI (reference sequence). DNA for the CDR3: TGTGCCAGCAGGGACCGGGACGCCCAACGCACAGATACGCAGTATTTT. This encodes CASRDRDAQRTDTQYF.

The chain carries TRBV28 and TRBJ2-1, with a tentative D call TRBD1 (5 bases). The CDR3 runs 16 residues. Trimming removed 3 bases from V and 5 bases from J, with 17 bases in between. Germline loops: CDR1 MDHEN, CDR2 SYDVKM. In nucleotides, the CDR3 is TGTGCCAGCAGTTTGGTTGGGGCAGGGCGACACAATGAGCAGTTCTTC. It is translated as CASSLVGAGRHNEQFF.

Only one count was recorded for this clone. The J gene is TRBJ2-5, the V gene TRBV27; a possible D gene is TRBD1 (5 bases). This CDR3 contains 14 residues. V lost 3 bases to trimming and J lost 5 bases, with 13 bases between them. Germline V gene lookup returns CDR1 MNHEY and CDR2 SMNVEV (reference sequence). The DNA for the CDR3 is TGTGCCAGCAGTTTCACAGGAGCCAGGGAGACCCAGTACTTC. It translates to CASSFTGARETQYF.

This chain uses TRBV11-2 with TRBJ1-3; D is possibly TRBD1 (5 bases). The CDR3 has 17 residues. V gave up 0 bases and J gave up 1 base, with 13 bases separating them. The germline CDR1 and CDR2 sequences are SGHAT and FQNNGV. This CDR3 reads CASSLDRRGLSGNTIYF. CDR3 sequence (DNA): TGTGCCAGCAGCTTAGATCGGAGGGGACTTTCTGGAAACACCATATATTTT.